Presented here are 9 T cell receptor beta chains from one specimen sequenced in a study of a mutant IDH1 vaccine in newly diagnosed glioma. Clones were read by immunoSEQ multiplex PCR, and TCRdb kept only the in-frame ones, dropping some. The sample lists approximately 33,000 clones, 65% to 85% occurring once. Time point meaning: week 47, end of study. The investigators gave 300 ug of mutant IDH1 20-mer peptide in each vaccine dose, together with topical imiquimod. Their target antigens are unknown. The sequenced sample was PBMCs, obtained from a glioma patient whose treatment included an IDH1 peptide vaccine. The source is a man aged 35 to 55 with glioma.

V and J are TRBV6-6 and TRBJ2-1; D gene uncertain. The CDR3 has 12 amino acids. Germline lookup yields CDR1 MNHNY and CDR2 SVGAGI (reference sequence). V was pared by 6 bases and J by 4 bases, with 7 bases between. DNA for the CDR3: TGTGCCAGCAGAGACGGGTACAATGAGCAGTTCTTC. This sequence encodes CASRDGYNEQFF.

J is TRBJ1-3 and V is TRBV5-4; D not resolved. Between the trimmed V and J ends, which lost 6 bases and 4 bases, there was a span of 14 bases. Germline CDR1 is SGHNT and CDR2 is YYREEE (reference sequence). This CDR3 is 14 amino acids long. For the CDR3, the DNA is TGTGCCAGCACCAAAAAGGCTGCCGGAAACACCATATATTTT. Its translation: CASTKKAAGNTIYF.

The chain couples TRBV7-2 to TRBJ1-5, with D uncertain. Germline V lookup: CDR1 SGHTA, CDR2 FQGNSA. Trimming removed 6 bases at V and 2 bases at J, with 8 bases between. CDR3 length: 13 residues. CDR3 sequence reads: CASSARGNQPQHF. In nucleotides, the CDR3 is TGTGCCAGCAGTGCCCGGGGCAATCAGCCCCAGCATTTT.

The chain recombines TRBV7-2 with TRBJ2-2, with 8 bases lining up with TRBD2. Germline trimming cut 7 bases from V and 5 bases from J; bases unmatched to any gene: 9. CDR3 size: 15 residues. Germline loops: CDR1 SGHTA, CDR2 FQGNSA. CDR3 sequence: CASTGAGVGTGELFF. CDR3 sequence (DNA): TGTGCCAGCACAGGAGCGGGAGTAGGAACCGGGGAGCTGTTTTTT.

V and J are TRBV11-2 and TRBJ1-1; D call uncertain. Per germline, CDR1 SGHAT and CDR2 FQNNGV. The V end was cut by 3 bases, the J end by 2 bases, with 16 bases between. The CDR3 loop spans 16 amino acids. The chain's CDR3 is CASSFRNQRLNTEAFF. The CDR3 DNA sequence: TGTGCCAGCAGCTTCCGCAACCAGCGCCTAAACACTGAAGCTTTCTTT.

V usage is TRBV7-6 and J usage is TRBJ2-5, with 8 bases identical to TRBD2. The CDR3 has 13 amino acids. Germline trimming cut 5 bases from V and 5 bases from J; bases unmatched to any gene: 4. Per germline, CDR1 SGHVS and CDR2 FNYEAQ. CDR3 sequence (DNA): TGTGCCAGCAGCCCCGGGACTAGGGAGACCCAGTACTTC. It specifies CASSPGTRETQYF.

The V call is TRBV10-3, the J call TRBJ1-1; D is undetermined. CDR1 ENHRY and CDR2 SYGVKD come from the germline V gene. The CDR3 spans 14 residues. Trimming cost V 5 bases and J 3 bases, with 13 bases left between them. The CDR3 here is CAISLDPKYTEAFF. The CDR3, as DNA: TGTGCCATCAGTCTTGACCCGAAATACACTGAAGCTTTCTTT.

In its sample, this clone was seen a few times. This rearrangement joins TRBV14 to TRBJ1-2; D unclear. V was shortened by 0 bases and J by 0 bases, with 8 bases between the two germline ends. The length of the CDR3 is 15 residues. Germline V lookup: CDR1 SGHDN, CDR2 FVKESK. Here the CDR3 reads CASSQDFSSNYGYTF. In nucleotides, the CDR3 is TGTGCCAGCAGCCAAGATTTCTCCTCTAACTATGGCTACACCTTC.

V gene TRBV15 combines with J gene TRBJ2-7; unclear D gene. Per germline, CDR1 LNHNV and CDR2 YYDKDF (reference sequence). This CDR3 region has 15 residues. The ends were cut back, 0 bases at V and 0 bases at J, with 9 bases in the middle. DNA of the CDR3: TGTGCCACCAGCAGAGAAGACTCCCGCTCCTACGAGCAGTACTTC. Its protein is CATSREDSRSYEQYF.